One T cell receptor beta chain is described in this entry. The sample belongs to a study of blood T cells in healthy people across ages. V was clipped by 6 bases and J by 2 bases, with 11 bases between them. Per germline, CDR1 LGHNT and CDR2 FRNRAP. CDR3 length equals 14 residues. For the second PCR, which ran for about 7 to 11 cycles, a sample-barcoded 5' primer and a J-beta primer mix were used. TCRdb reprocessed the 5' RACE reads via MiXCR and lists one record per CDR3 protein. The repertoire includes around 650,000 distinct CDR3 sequences, 40% to 50% of them detected once, and around 32% sits in the top ten.

This receptor was identified in a man older than 75 in good health. The V and J genes are TRBV12-5 and TRBJ1-5; D gene unclear. Input material: blood. The DNA of the CDR3 is TGTGCTAGTGGATCCGGCCAAGGCAATCAGCCCCAGCATTTT. Translated: CASGSGQGNQPQHF.